Listed here are 19 T cell receptor beta chains from one sample, sequenced in a study of T cell responses to AZD1222 COVID-19 vaccine. Assay: immunoSEQ multiplex PCR; the TCRdb copy retains only in-frame clones and omits some. The sample lists fewer than 200,000 clones, roughly nine tenths seen once, with approximately 4% in the top ten. The source was peripheral blood, collected 28 days after the second dose of the MenACWY control vaccine. These receptor sequences come from an adult who received the MenACWY meningococcal vaccine as a control.

This chain uses TRBV4-1 with TRBJ2-5; TRBD2 agrees at 12 bases. Germline CDR1 MGHRA, CDR2 YSYEKL. V lost 0 bases, J lost 4 bases, and 3 bases stayed unmatched. The CDR3 is made up of 16 amino acids. The CDR3 DNA is TGCGCCAGCAGCCAAGAAGGGACTAGCGGGTCAGAGACCCAGTACTTC. The encoded protein is CASSQEGTSGSETQYF.

V is TRBV2 and J is TRBJ1-2; the D gene is possibly TRBD1 (6 bases). V lost 4 bases, J lost 6 bases, and 12 bases lay in between. Germline V gene lookup returns CDR1 SNHLY and CDR2 FYNNEI. This CDR3 spans 13 amino acids. The CDR3 bases are TGTGCCAGCAGTGGGGGGCGCACGGATGGCTACACCTTC. Translated, it gives CASSGGRTDGYTF.

This clone showed up just once. The chain couples TRBV13 to TRBJ1-1, with a tentative D call TRBD1 (5 bases). The length of the CDR3 is 16 residues. V was shortened by 5 bases and J by 4 bases, with 20 bases between the two germline ends. Germline V gene data show CDR1 as PRHDT and CDR2 as FYEKMQ (reference sequence). This CDR3 reads CASSQQVGRAATEAFF. CDR3 DNA sequence: TGTGCCAGCAGCCAACAGGTAGGCCGGGCAGCCACTGAAGCTTTCTTT.

V is TRBV30 and J is TRBJ2-5; D may correspond to TRBD1 or TRBD2 (5 bases each). Trimming took 0 bases from V and 2 from J, leaving 10 bases between them. The CDR3 length is 14 residues. Germline CDR1 and CDR2: GTSNPN and SVGIG (reference sequence). The CDR3 DNA reads as TGTGCCTGGAGTGTACGGGGCGGGCAAGAGACCCAGTACTTC. This gives the protein CAWSVRGGQETQYF. The complete variable domain, with remaining parts taken from reference TRBV30 and TRBJ2-5, reads SQTIHQWPATLVQPVGSPLSLECTVEGTSNPNLYWYRQAAGRGLQLLFYSVGIGQISSEVPQNLSASRPQDRQFILSSKKLLLSDSGFYLCAWSVRGGQETQYFGPGTRLLVL.

This chain connects TRBV11-3 to TRBJ2-1; 13 positions match TRBD2. Trimming removed 5 bases from V and 16 bases from J; junction bases left unmatched: 14. The CDR3 extends over 15 amino acids. CDR1 and CDR2 (germline): SGHNT, YENEEA. This CDR3 reads CASSPGLAGVLGAFF. The CDR3 DNA is TGTGCCAGCAGCCCAGGACTAGCGGGAGTTCTAGGCGCTTTCTTC.

This chain links TRBV20-1 with TRBJ1-5; D possibly corresponds to TRBD1 (5 bases). The V gene's germline CDR1 is DFQATT and CDR2 SNEGSKA (reference sequence). This CDR3 has 13 residues. Trimming pared 3 bases from V and 4 bases from J, leaving 10 bases between. Written as DNA, the CDR3 is TGCAGTGCTAGTATGGGGGATAATCAGCCCCAGCATTTT. It yields the protein CSASMGDNQPQHF.

This chain links TRBV6-4 with TRBJ1-1; D possibly corresponds to TRBD1 (6 bases). Germline values: CDR1 MRHNA, CDR2 SNTAGT. The ends were cut back, 6 bases at V and 8 bases at J, with 16 bases in the middle. The CDR3 has 13 amino acids. CDR3 region: CASRGSMTGEAFF. The CDR3 DNA sequence: TGTGCCAGCAGGGGGTCTATGACAGGAGAAGCTTTCTTT.

The chain carries TRBV30 and TRBJ1-6; D not certain. Germline loops: CDR1 GTSNPN, CDR2 SVGIG (reference sequence). V was cut by 5 bases and J by 7 bases, with 15 bases left in between. The CDR3 has 14 amino acids. CDR3 loop: CAWLPELSNSPLHF. The CDR3 region has the DNA TGTGCCTGGCTACCGGAATTGTCGAATTCACCCCTCCACTTT.

J is TRBJ2-7 and V is TRBV4-2; 8 nucleotides line up with TRBD1. The germline CDR1 and CDR2 sequences are LGHNA and YNFKEQ. J gave up 4 bases and V 2 bases, and 10 bases lay outside the gene matches. This CDR3 region has 16 residues. CDR3: CASSQQGGQGFYEQYF. CDR3 in DNA: TGTGCCAGCAGCCAACAGGGCGGACAGGGATTTTACGAGCAGTACTTC.

This sequence joins TRBV11-3 and TRBJ2-1; no clear D. Trimming left V 4 bases short and J 12 bases short, with 16 bases between. The CDR3 loop spans 13 amino acids. Germline CDR1 reads SGHNT; CDR2 reads YENEEA. The CDR3 spells CASSSSGPAAQFF. The CDR3 bases are TGTGCCAGCAGCTCCTCCGGTCCCGCGGCGCAGTTCTTC.

This clone has only one observation. CDR3 sequence reads: CASSTPPGRRGELFF. The CDR3 DNA follows: TGTGCCAGCAGTACGCCCCCCGGTCGACGCGGGGAGCTGTTTTTT. The J gene is TRBJ2-2, the V gene TRBV27; no reliable D call. V was trimmed by 5 bases and J by 7 bases, leaving 17 bases between them. The CDR3 runs 15 residues. Germline V gene lookup returns CDR1 MNHEY and CDR2 SMNVEV (reference sequence).

J is TRBJ2-5 and V is TRBV15; a possible D gene is TRBD2 (6 bases). The germline V gene has CDR1 LNHNV and CDR2 YYDKDF (reference sequence). V lost 2 bases, J lost 3 bases, and 13 bases lay in between. The CDR3 is 15 amino acids. The CDR3 region is CATSRPGLLKETQYF. In nucleotides, the CDR3 is TGTGCCACCAGCAGACCGGGACTCCTGAAAGAGACCCAGTACTTC. Full variable domain (remainder filled in from reference TRBV15 and TRBJ2-5): DAMVIQNPRYQVTQFGKPVTLSCSQTLNHNVMYWYQQKSSQAPKLLFHYYDKDFNNEADTPDNFQSRRPNTSFCFLDIRSPGLGDTAMYLCATSRPGLLKETQYFGPGTRLLVL.

The chain links TRBV15 to TRBJ1-2; D ambiguous. The CDR3 spans 15 residues. V was pared by 1 base and J by 8 bases, with 17 bases between. The V gene's germline CDR1 is LNHNV and CDR2 YYDKDF (reference sequence). The CDR3 here is CATSRAGGGWVGYTF. CDR3 nucleotides: TGTGCCACCAGCAGAGCCGGTGGTGGATGGGTAGGCTACACCTTC.

V and J are TRBV11-1 and TRBJ2-1, with 11 nucleotides matching TRBD2. The trim removed 5 bases at V and 2 bases at J, leaving 5 bases unmatched. Germline CDR1 is SGHAT and CDR2 is FQDESV (reference sequence). This CDR3 has 16 residues. CDR3 amino acids: CASSVRLAGTYNEQFF. The CDR3 DNA reads TGTGCCAGCAGCGTACGACTAGCGGGAACCTACAATGAGCAGTTCTTC.

The CDR3 region has the DNA TGTGCCACCAGTGATCCAGGGCGGAACTATGGCTACACCTTC. Amino acids: CATSDPGRNYGYTF. The rearrangement links TRBV24-1 to TRBJ1-2, with TRBD1 as a possible D gene (5 bases). Germline values: CDR1 KGHDR, CDR2 SFDVKD. This CDR3 is 14 amino acids long. Trimming took 3 bases from V and 2 from J, leaving 9 bases between them.

This chain uses TRBV4-2 with TRBJ1-5; D is ambiguous. CDR1 is LGHNA, CDR2 YNFKEQ, per germline. V was shortened by 0 bases and J by 7 bases, with 10 bases between the two germline ends. There are 14 residues in the CDR3. The CDR3 DNA follows: TGTGCCAGCAGCCAAGAACCTGAGGGCCAGCCCCAGCATTTT. This encodes CASSQEPEGQPQHF.

The chain is built from TRBV6-4 and TRBJ2-3, with 9 nucleotides matching TRBD1. Germline V gene sequence: CDR1 MRHNA, CDR2 SNTAGT. There are 14 residues in the CDR3. The V gene end was trimmed by 6 bases and the J gene end by 5 bases; junction bases not matched to a gene: 6. Written as DNA, the CDR3 is TGTGCCAGCAGCCTAGACAGGGGGGGAGATACGCAGTATTTT. It translates to CASSLDRGGDTQYF.

The CDR3 DNA reads as TGTGCCAGCAGCTCCCTGACAGGGGCCACGGGGGATAAACGTGAAAAACTGTTTTTT. It codes for CASSSLTGATGDKREKLFF. V is TRBV5-6 and J is TRBJ1-4; 8 nucleotides agree with TRBD1. Germline V gives CDR1 SGHDT, CDR2 YYEEEE. The CDR3 sequence is 19 residues long. After removal of 3 bases from V and 7 bases from J, the junction contained 20 bases not matched to a gene.

The CDR3, as DNA: TGTGCCAGCAGCTTTTTAGCGGGAGTCCCGGTAGATACGCAGTATTTT. Its translation: CASSFLAGVPVDTQYF. The chain couples TRBV7-2 to TRBJ2-3, with 9 bases aligning to TRBD2. The CDR3 length is 16 residues. V gave up 3 bases and J gave up 5 bases; unmatched junction bases: 9. From germline, CDR1 is SGHTA and CDR2 FQGNSA.